These T cell receptor beta chains were read from a single sample in a study of blood T cells in healthy people across ages. One entry per CDR3 protein results from TCRdb running MiXCR on the 5' RACE reads. The sample shows approximately 940,000 distinct CDR3 sequences, roughly 50% of them seen only once. Sequences were obtained from blood. The receptors come from a man aged 25 to 40 in good health. CDR3s include the opening cysteine and the closing phenylalanine or tryptophan. The D gene is left open where the match is weak. For some rows the clone size is stated as once, few or many, or as a class when expanded; others skip it.

d_gene: -; len: 15; j_gene: TRBJ2-1; abundance: -; v_gene: TRBV27; CDR3aa: CASSFGGDAYNEQFF; CDR3nt: TGTGCCAGCAGTTTTGGCGGGGACGCATACAATGAGCAGTTCTTC
d_gene: TRBD1; len: 14; j_gene: TRBJ2-7; abundance: -; v_gene: TRBV11-2; CDR3aa: CASSAGQEWYEQYF; CDR3nt: TGTGCCAGCAGCGCGGGACAGGAATGGTATGAGCAGTACTTC
d_gene: -; len: 13; j_gene: TRBJ2-3; abundance: -; v_gene: TRBV20-1; CDR3aa: CSARQGSADTQYF; CDR3nt: TGCAGTGCTAGACAGGGGAGCGCAGATACGCAGTATTTT
d_gene: -; len: 17; j_gene: TRBJ2-3; abundance: -; v_gene: TRBV6-6; CDR3aa: CASSSPGPSVSTDTQYF; CDR3nt: TGTGCCAGCAGTTCCCCAGGTCCTAGCGTCAGCACAGATACGCAGTATTTT
d_gene: TRBD2; len: 11; j_gene: TRBJ2-1; abundance: few; v_gene: TRBV20-1; CDR3aa: CSARGVNEQFF; CDR3nt: TGCAGTGCCCGGGGGGTCAATGAGCAGTTCTTC
d_gene: TRBD1; len: 15; j_gene: TRBJ2-1; abundance: few; v_gene: TRBV10-3; CDR3aa: CAISERQGVRNEQFF; CDR3nt: TGTGCCATCAGTGAGCGACAGGGGGTTCGGAATGAGCAGTTCTTC
d_gene: TRBD1; len: 16; j_gene: TRBJ1-6; abundance: few; v_gene: TRBV3-1; CDR3aa: CASSQTGGRTNSPLHF; CDR3nt: TGTGCCAGCAGTCAGACAGGGGGCCGTACCAATTCACCCCTCCACTTT
d_gene: TRBD1; len: 14; j_gene: TRBJ1-1; abundance: -; v_gene: TRBV20-1; CDR3aa: CSAGTGGINTEAFF; CDR3nt: TGCAGTGCTGGGACAGGGGGTATTAACACTGAAGCTTTCTTT
d_gene: -; len: 12; j_gene: TRBJ2-4; abundance: -; v_gene: TRBV7-2; CDR3aa: CASSLSIGIQYF; CDR3nt: TGTGCCAGCAGCCTTTCGATCGGCATTCAGTACTTC
d_gene: -; len: 13; j_gene: TRBJ1-5; abundance: -; v_gene: TRBV6-1; CDR3aa: CASSELRGQPQHF; CDR3nt: TGTGCCAGCAGTGAGCTCAGGGGTCAGCCCCAGCATTTT
d_gene: TRBD2; len: 15; j_gene: TRBJ2-1; abundance: -; v_gene: TRBV6-5; CDR3aa: CATFRLAGGHGEQFF; CDR3nt: TGTGCCACTTTCCGACTAGCGGGGGGACATGGGGAGCAGTTCTTC
d_gene: TRBD1; len: 13; j_gene: TRBJ1-2; abundance: -; v_gene: TRBV20-1; CDR3aa: CSARTEGAYGYTF; CDR3nt: TGCAGTGCTAGAACGGAGGGGGCCTATGGCTACACCTTC
d_gene: -; len: 13; j_gene: TRBJ2-7; abundance: -; v_gene: TRBV5-4; CDR3aa: CASSHTGSREQYF; CDR3nt: TGTGCCAGCAGCCATACAGGGTCTCGGGAGCAGTACTTC
d_gene: -; len: 14; j_gene: TRBJ2-7; abundance: -; v_gene: TRBV15; CDR3aa: CATGRENTPSEQYF; CDR3nt: TGTGCCACCGGCAGAGAGAACACACCCTCCGAGCAGTACTTC
d_gene: TRBD2; len: 15; j_gene: TRBJ2-7; abundance: -; v_gene: TRBV28; CDR3aa: CASSRLAGVTYEQYF; CDR3nt: TGTGCCAGCAGCCGACTAGCGGGGGTCACCTACGAGCAGTACTTC
d_gene: -; len: 15; j_gene: TRBJ2-1; abundance: -; v_gene: TRBV15; CDR3aa: CATSRGASSYNEQFF; CDR3nt: TGTGCCACCAGCAGAGGAGCGAGCTCCTACAATGAGCAGTTCTTC
d_gene: -; len: 14; j_gene: TRBJ2-7; abundance: -; v_gene: TRBV12-3/TRBV12-4; CDR3aa: CASSSGGETHEQYF; CDR3nt: TGTGCCAGCAGTTCAGGGGGGGAAACCCACGAGCAGTACTTC
d_gene: TRBD2; len: 17; j_gene: TRBJ2-5; abundance: -; v_gene: TRBV7-2; CDR3aa: CASSYGLAGAFSETQYF; CDR3nt: TGTGCCAGCAGCTACGGACTAGCGGGGGCCTTCTCTGAGACCCAGTACTTC
d_gene: -; len: 16; j_gene: TRBJ2-7; abundance: -; v_gene: TRBV24-1; CDR3aa: CATSDSWGTPPYEQYF; CDR3nt: TGTGCCACCAGTGACTCCTGGGGCACGCCACCCTACGAGCAGTACTTC
d_gene: -; len: 18; j_gene: TRBJ2-6; abundance: few; v_gene: TRBV11-1; CDR3aa: CASSLKGQVWSGANVLTF; CDR3nt: TGTGCCAGCAGCTTAAAGGGGCAGGTGTGGTCCGGGGCCAACGTCCTGACTTTC
d_gene: TRBD1; len: 15; j_gene: TRBJ2-1; abundance: -; v_gene: TRBV28; CDR3aa: CASRYPGQGSNEQFF; CDR3nt: TGTGCCAGCAGATATCCGGGACAGGGCTCCAACGAGCAGTTCTTC
d_gene: -; len: 13; j_gene: TRBJ1-2; abundance: few; v_gene: TRBV7-9; CDR3aa: CASSLAGGLGYTF; CDR3nt: TGTGCCAGCAGCTTAGCAGGGGGTCTTGGCTACACCTTC
d_gene: TRBD1; len: 15; j_gene: TRBJ2-7; abundance: -; v_gene: TRBV25-1; CDR3aa: CASRARTGSSYEQYF; CDR3nt: TGTGCCAGCAGAGCTAGGACAGGGAGCTCCTACGAGCAGTACTTC
d_gene: -; len: 14; j_gene: TRBJ2-5; abundance: -; v_gene: TRBV20-1; CDR3aa: CSAKEGEWWETQYF; CDR3nt: TGCAGTGCTAAAGAGGGGGAGTGGTGGGAGACCCAGTACTTC
d_gene: TRBD1; len: 14; j_gene: TRBJ2-7; abundance: -; v_gene: TRBV9; CDR3aa: CASSVEDRETEQYF; CDR3nt: TGTGCCAGCAGCGTAGAGGACAGGGAAACCGAGCAGTACTTC
d_gene: -; len: 15; j_gene: TRBJ2-4; abundance: -; v_gene: TRBV7-9; CDR3aa: CASSSRGPAKNIQYF; CDR3nt: TGTGCCAGCAGCTCCCGGGGGCCTGCCAAAAACATTCAGTACTTC
d_gene: -; len: 11; j_gene: TRBJ2-1; abundance: many; v_gene: TRBV10-3; CDR3aa: CAIRALNEQFF; CDR3nt: TGTGCCATCAGGGCGCTTAATGAGCAGTTCTTC
d_gene: -; len: 14; j_gene: TRBJ2-1; abundance: few; v_gene: TRBV27; CDR3aa: CASSVVQGYNEQFF; CDR3nt: TGTGCCAGCAGTGTGGTACAGGGCTACAATGAGCAGTTCTTC
d_gene: -; len: 15; j_gene: TRBJ2-1; abundance: few; v_gene: TRBV9; CDR3aa: CASSPGGAWVNEQFF; CDR3nt: TGTGCCAGCAGCCCAGGGGGGGCTTGGGTCAATGAGCAGTTCTTC
d_gene: -; len: 12; j_gene: TRBJ2-1; abundance: -; v_gene: TRBV5-6; CDR3aa: CASSYLVNEQFF; CDR3nt: TGTGCCAGCAGCTATCTGGTCAATGAGCAGTTCTTC
d_gene: -; len: 15; j_gene: TRBJ2-5; abundance: -; v_gene: TRBV6-6; CDR3aa: CASSYLGADQETQYF; CDR3nt: TGTGCCAGCAGTTACTTGGGGGCGGACCAAGAGACCCAGTACTTC
d_gene: -; len: 14; j_gene: TRBJ2-1; abundance: -; v_gene: TRBV12-3/TRBV12-4; CDR3aa: CASSQRAVYNEQFF; CDR3nt: TGTGCCAGCAGCCAGAGAGCGGTATACAATGAGCAGTTCTTC
d_gene: TRBD2; len: 14; j_gene: TRBJ2-3; abundance: -; v_gene: TRBV28; CDR3aa: CASSLPSGGTAGYF; CDR3nt: TGTGCCAGCAGTCTTCCTAGCGGGGGGACTGCTGGGTATTTT
d_gene: TRBD2; len: 19; j_gene: TRBJ2-3; abundance: few; v_gene: TRBV24-1; CDR3aa: CATSAPPGTSAVSTDTQYF; CDR3nt: TGTGCCACCAGTGCTCCCCCTGGGACTAGCGCCGTTTCCACAGATACGCAGTATTTT
d_gene: -; len: 13; j_gene: TRBJ2-1; abundance: once; v_gene: TRBV27; CDR3aa: CASSFLGGAEQFF; CDR3nt: TGTGCCAGCAGTTTTTTAGGGGGGGCTGAGCAGTTCTTC
d_gene: -; len: 14; j_gene: TRBJ2-3; abundance: -; v_gene: TRBV28; CDR3aa: CASSLLQSADTQYF; CDR3nt: TGTGCCAGCAGTTTGCTTCAGTCAGCAGATACGCAGTATTTT
d_gene: -; len: 12; j_gene: TRBJ2-1; abundance: few; v_gene: TRBV9; CDR3aa: CASSPLDSEQFF; CDR3nt: TGTGCCAGCAGCCCACTTGATAGTGAGCAGTTCTTC
d_gene: -; len: 13; j_gene: TRBJ2-7; abundance: -; v_gene: TRBV27; CDR3aa: CASSVARSYEQYF; CDR3nt: TGTGCCAGCAGTGTAGCCAGATCCTACGAGCAGTACTTC
d_gene: -; len: 15; j_gene: TRBJ2-1; abundance: -; v_gene: TRBV5-1; CDR3aa: CASRLSSGPHNEQFF; CDR3nt: TGCGCCAGCAGACTATCCTCCGGGCCACACAATGAGCAGTTCTTC
d_gene: -; len: 15; j_gene: TRBJ2-1; abundance: -; v_gene: TRBV20-1; CDR3aa: CSAIGDSGFDNEQFF; CDR3nt: TGCAGTGCTATCGGGGACTCGGGGTTTGACAATGAGCAGTTCTTC
d_gene: TRBD2; len: 13; j_gene: TRBJ2-1; abundance: few; v_gene: TRBV20-1; CDR3aa: CSASGGSYNEQFF; CDR3nt: TGCAGTGCTAGCGGGGGGTCCTACAATGAGCAGTTCTTC
d_gene: -; len: 14; j_gene: TRBJ2-7; abundance: -; v_gene: TRBV18; CDR3aa: CASSPGSGPYEQYF; CDR3nt: TGTGCCAGCTCACCGGGTAGCGGCCCCTACGAGCAGTACTTC
d_gene: TRBD2; len: 14; j_gene: TRBJ2-7; abundance: -; v_gene: TRBV20-1; CDR3aa: CSATGLADLYEQYF; CDR3nt: TGCAGTGCCACGGGACTAGCGGACCTCTACGAGCAGTACTTC
d_gene: -; len: 15; j_gene: TRBJ1-6; abundance: -; v_gene: TRBV5-1; CDR3aa: CASSIDRPLNSPLHF; CDR3nt: TGCGCCAGCAGTATCGACAGGCCACTTAATTCACCCCTCCACTTT
d_gene: -; len: 15; j_gene: TRBJ2-7; abundance: -; v_gene: TRBV20-1; CDR3aa: CSATPLEGGVHEQYF; CDR3nt: TGCAGTGCCACACCCCTTGAGGGAGGAGTCCACGAGCAGTACTTC
d_gene: -; len: 13; j_gene: TRBJ2-5; abundance: -; v_gene: TRBV4-1; CDR3aa: CASSSSGSETQYF; CDR3nt: TGCGCCAGCAGCTCATCCGGATCGGAGACCCAGTACTTC
d_gene: TRBD1; len: 16; j_gene: TRBJ2-2; abundance: -; v_gene: TRBV12-3/TRBV12-4; CDR3aa: CASLLQGALNTGELFF; CDR3nt: TGTGCCAGTTTACTACAGGGGGCCCTGAACACCGGGGAGCTGTTTTTT
d_gene: -; len: 14; j_gene: TRBJ2-7; abundance: few; v_gene: TRBV13; CDR3aa: CASSSRDVPYEQYF; CDR3nt: TGTGCCAGCAGCTCTAGGGACGTACCCTACGAGCAGTACTTC